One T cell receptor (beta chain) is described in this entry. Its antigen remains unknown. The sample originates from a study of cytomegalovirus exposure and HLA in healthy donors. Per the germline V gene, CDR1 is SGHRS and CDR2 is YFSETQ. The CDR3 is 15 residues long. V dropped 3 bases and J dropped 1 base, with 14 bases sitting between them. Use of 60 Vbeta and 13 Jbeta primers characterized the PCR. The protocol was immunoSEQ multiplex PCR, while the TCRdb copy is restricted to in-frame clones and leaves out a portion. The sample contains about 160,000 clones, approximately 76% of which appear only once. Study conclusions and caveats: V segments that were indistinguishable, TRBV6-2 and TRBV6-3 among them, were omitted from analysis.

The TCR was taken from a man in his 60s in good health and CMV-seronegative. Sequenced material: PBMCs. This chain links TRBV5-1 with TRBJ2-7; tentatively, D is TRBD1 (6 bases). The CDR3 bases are TGCGCCAGCAGCTGGATGCAGGGGCGTTCCTACGAGCAGTACTTC. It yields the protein CASSWMQGRSYEQYF.